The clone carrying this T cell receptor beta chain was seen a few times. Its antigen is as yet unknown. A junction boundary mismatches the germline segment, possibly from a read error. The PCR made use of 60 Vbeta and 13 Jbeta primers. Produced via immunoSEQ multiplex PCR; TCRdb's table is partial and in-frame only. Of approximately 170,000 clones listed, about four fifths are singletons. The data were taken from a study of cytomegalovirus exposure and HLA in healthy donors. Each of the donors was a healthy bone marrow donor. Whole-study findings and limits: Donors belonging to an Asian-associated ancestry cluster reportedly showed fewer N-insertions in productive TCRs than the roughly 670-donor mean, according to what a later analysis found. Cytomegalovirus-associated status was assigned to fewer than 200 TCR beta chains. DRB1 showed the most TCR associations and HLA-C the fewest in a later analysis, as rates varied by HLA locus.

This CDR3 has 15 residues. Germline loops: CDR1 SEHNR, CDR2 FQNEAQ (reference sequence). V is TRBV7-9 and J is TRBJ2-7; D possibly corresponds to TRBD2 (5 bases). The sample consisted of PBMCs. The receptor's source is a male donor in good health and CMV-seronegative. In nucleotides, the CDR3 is TGTTCCAGCAGCTTATCACTAGTTAGCTCCTACGAGCAGTACTTC. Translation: CSSSLSLVSSYEQYF.